These T cell receptor beta chains were read from a single sample in a study of CD8 T cells in ankylosing spondylitis. Each CDR3 protein gets one entry after TCRdb re-called the 5' RACE reads with MiXCR. The sample shows more than 650,000 distinct CDR3 sequences, about 11% of them seen only once. The sequenced sample was blood, either unsorted or a sorted T cell fraction (not recorded which). The receptors derive from a male donor with ankylosing spondylitis. CDR3s include the opening cysteine and the closing phenylalanine or tryptophan. The D gene is left open where the match is weak. Only some rows state a clone size, as once, few, many or a class for expanded clones.

J: TRBJ1-1
size: many
D: .
V: TRBV29-1
DNA: TGCAGCGCTGGACGGGAGAACACTGAAGCTTTCTTT
CDR3: CSAGRENTEAFF

J: TRBJ2-3
size: many
D: .
V: TRBV5-1
DNA: TGCGCCAGCAGTACAGGGAGCACAGATACGCAGTATTTT
CDR3: CASSTGSTDTQYF

J: TRBJ2-7
size: .
D: .
V: TRBV20-1
DNA: TGCAGTGCCGAGGTGGGGGAAACAACCTACGAGCAGTACTTC
CDR3: CSAEVGETTYEQYF

J: TRBJ2-3
size: .
D: .
V: TRBV6-1
DNA: TGTGCCAGCAGTGTAGGACTATCAGATACGCAGTATTTT
CDR3: CASSVGLSDTQYF

J: TRBJ2-3
size: many
D: .
V: TRBV18
DNA: TGTGCCAGCTCACCACAGGGGACCGCCACAGATACGCAGTATTTT
CDR3: CASSPQGTATDTQYF

J: TRBJ2-3
size: .
D: .
V: TRBV2
DNA: TGTGCCAGCAGTGAACCAACAGATACGCAGTATTTT
CDR3: CASSEPTDTQYF

J: TRBJ2-7
size: few
D: TRBD1
V: TRBV12-5
DNA: TGTGCTAGTGTCGCACAGGGGAGCAGCTACGAGCAGTACTTC
CDR3: CASVAQGSSYEQYF

J: TRBJ2-1
size: .
D: .
V: TRBV20-1
DNA: TGCAGTGCTAGAGAGGGGACCCTTCACAATGAGCAGTTCTTC
CDR3: CSAREGTLHNEQFF

J: TRBJ2-1
size: .
D: .
V: TRBV7-8
DNA: TGTGCCAGCAGCTTAGTTTCGAGTTGGGGGGTCTACAATGAGCAGTTCTTC
CDR3: CASSLVSSWGVYNEQFF

J: TRBJ2-3
size: .
D: TRBD2
V: TRBV7-2
DNA: TGTGCCAGCAGCTTTACTAGCGGGGGGTCGAATACGCAGTATTTT
CDR3: CASSFTSGGSNTQYF

J: TRBJ2-1
size: .
D: TRBD2
V: TRBV20-1
DNA: TGCAGTGCCTCTAAACTAGCGGGAGTTAGGTCCTACAATGAGCAGTTCTTC
CDR3: CSASKLAGVRSYNEQFF

J: TRBJ1-2
size: many
D: .
V: TRBV20-1
DNA: TGCAGTGCTAGTACGGGACGGTCGGAAGCTAACTATGGCTACACCTTC
CDR3: CSASTGRSEANYGYTF

J: TRBJ1-1
size: few
D: .
V: TRBV20-1
DNA: TGCAGTTCCCACAGGGAGAGGAACACTGAAGCTTTCTTT
CDR3: CSSHRERNTEAFF

J: TRBJ2-1
size: .
D: .
V: TRBV20-1
DNA: TGCAGTGCCAGGGACTTGACGACCAATGAGCAGTTCTTC
CDR3: CSARDLTTNEQFF

J: TRBJ2-2
size: few
D: .
V: TRBV3-1
DNA: TGTGCCAGCAGCCAAGTAGGGGACACCGGGGAGCTGTTTTTT
CDR3: CASSQVGDTGELFF

J: TRBJ1-4
size: few
D: .
V: TRBV6-5
DNA: TGTGCCAGCAGTCCGGGTCTAGAAAAACTGTTTTTT
CDR3: CASSPGLEKLFF

J: TRBJ2-7
size: few
D: .
V: TRBV4-3
DNA: TGCGCCAGCAGCCAAGACTCCTGGGGCTACGAGCAGTACTTC
CDR3: CASSQDSWGYEQYF

J: TRBJ2-5
size: .
D: .
V: TRBV10-2
DNA: TGCGCCAGCAGTGAGGTGGGGGAGCGAAAGACCCAGTACTTC
CDR3: CASSEVGERKTQYF

J: TRBJ1-6
size: .
D: TRBD1
V: TRBV12-3/TRBV12-4
DNA: TGTGCCAGCAGTTTAGCCCAGGGGGACAATTCACCCCTCCACTTT
CDR3: CASSLAQGDNSPLHF

J: TRBJ2-7
size: few
D: TRBD1
V: TRBV7-6
DNA: TGTGCCAGCAGCTTGATTGGGGACAGGGGCGACGAGCAGTACTTC
CDR3: CASSLIGDRGDEQYF

J: TRBJ1-1
size: few
D: .
V: TRBV4-2
DNA: TGTGCCAGCAGCCAAGGTTGGGTGACGAACACTGAAGCTTTCTTT
CDR3: CASSQGWVTNTEAFF

J: TRBJ1-1
size: .
D: .
V: TRBV6-5
DNA: TGTGCCAGCAGTTTCAAACTGGGACGGCTGAACACTGAAGCTTTCTTT
CDR3: CASSFKLGRLNTEAFF

J: TRBJ1-4
size: few
D: .
V: TRBV6-5
DNA: TGTGCCAGCAGTTACTCCCATCGGGGGGAAAAACTGTTTTTT
CDR3: CASSYSHRGEKLFF

J: TRBJ2-7
size: many
D: .
V: TRBV9
DNA: TGTGCCAGCAGCGTCGGGACGGGCACCTACGAGCAGTACTTC
CDR3: CASSVGTGTYEQYF

J: TRBJ1-6
size: few
D: .
V: TRBV11-2
DNA: TGTGCCAGCGGAACAGTTCCGGATTCACCCCTCCACTTT
CDR3: CASGTVPDSPLHF

J: TRBJ2-1
size: .
D: .
V: TRBV2
DNA: TGTGCCAGCAGTGAAGCGTGGAGGAATGAGCAGTTCTTC
CDR3: CASSEAWRNEQFF

J: TRBJ1-2
size: .
D: .
V: TRBV9
DNA: TGTGCCAGCAGGACGGGGAGAAAAGGCTACACCTTC
CDR3: CASRTGRKGYTF

J: TRBJ2-7
size: .
D: TRBD2
V: TRBV7-2
DNA: TGTGCCAGCAGCCCCGCCCTAGCGGGGGGGAACGAGCAGTACTTC
CDR3: CASSPALAGGNEQYF

J: TRBJ2-7
size: few
D: .
V: TRBV25-1
DNA: TGTGCCAGCAGTGAACTTGGGGGTAGCTCCTACGAGCAGTACTTC
CDR3: CASSELGGSSYEQYF

J: TRBJ2-7
size: .
D: .
V: TRBV6-1
DNA: TGTGCCAGCAGTGAAATAGCTTACGAGCAGTACTTC
CDR3: CASSEIAYEQYF

J: TRBJ2-1
size: many
D: TRBD1
V: TRBV7-2
DNA: TGTGCCAGCAGCCCAGACAGGGGTGAGCAGTTCTTC
CDR3: CASSPDRGEQFF

J: TRBJ1-3
size: .
D: .
V: TRBV12-3/TRBV12-4
DNA: TGTGCCAGCAGGCAAACCCCGTTTAGCTCTGGAAACACCATATATTTT
CDR3: CASRQTPFSSGNTIYF

J: TRBJ1-1
size: many
D: .
V: TRBV7-3
DNA: TGTGCCAGCAGCTTAAAGGGTCCCACTGAAGCTTTCTTT
CDR3: CASSLKGPTEAFF

J: TRBJ2-3
size: .
D: TRBD1
V: TRBV9
DNA: TGTGCCAGCAGCTTTTGGGACAGGGGAGGAGATACGCAGTATTTT
CDR3: CASSFWDRGGDTQYF

J: TRBJ1-5
size: many
D: .
V: TRBV7-2
DNA: TGTGCCAGCAGCTTCATGAGTCAGCCCCAGCATTTT
CDR3: CASSFMSQPQHF

J: TRBJ2-2
size: many
D: .
V: TRBV12-3/TRBV12-4
DNA: TGTGCCAGCAGTTCCTTCCGGGAGATCGGGGAGCTGTTTTTT
CDR3: CASSSFREIGELFF

J: TRBJ2-7
size: few
D: TRBD2
V: TRBV7-2
DNA: TGTGCCAGCAGCTTAGTAAGCGGGAGTAGTCACGAGCAGTACTTC
CDR3: CASSLVSGSSHEQYF

J: TRBJ2-1
size: few
D: TRBD2
V: TRBV11-1
DNA: TGTGCCAGCAGCCCCCTTCGGCTAGCGGGGCTCTCCTACAATGAGCAGTTCTTC
CDR3: CASSPLRLAGLSYNEQFF

J: TRBJ2-3
size: few
D: TRBD2
V: TRBV6-5
DNA: TGTGCCAGCAGTTACTCGAAAGGACTAGGGTCCGATACGCAGTATTTT
CDR3: CASSYSKGLGSDTQYF

J: TRBJ1-5
size: .
D: .
V: TRBV6-5
DNA: TGTGCCAGCAGTTCTTCCTGGGATCAGCCCCAGCATTTT
CDR3: CASSSSWDQPQHF

J: TRBJ1-5
size: .
D: .
V: TRBV5-1
DNA: TGCGCCAGCAGCTCAGGGGAGACCGCTCAGCCCCAGCATTTT
CDR3: CASSSGETAQPQHF

J: TRBJ2-5
size: few
D: TRBD2
V: TRBV29-1
DNA: TGCAGCGGCTCAGCGGGGGAAGAGACCCAGTACTTC
CDR3: CSGSAGEETQYF

J: TRBJ2-3
size: many
D: .
V: TRBV7-2
DNA: TGTGCCAGCAGCTTAGCGGTGATAGATACGCAGTATTTT
CDR3: CASSLAVIDTQYF

J: TRBJ1-1
size: .
D: TRBD1
V: TRBV7-3
DNA: TGTGCCAGCAGCTTAATCGAGGGACAGGGAGAAGCTTTCTTT
CDR3: CASSLIEGQGEAFF

J: TRBJ2-5
size: many
D: .
V: TRBV5-1
DNA: TGCGCCAGCAGCGGTGGATCCCAAGAGACCCAGTACTTC
CDR3: CASSGGSQETQYF

J: TRBJ2-1
size: many
D: .
V: TRBV5-1
DNA: TGCGCCAGCAGCTTGGTTCAGGGGATCAATGAGCAGTTCTTC
CDR3: CASSLVQGINEQFF

J: TRBJ1-6
size: few
D: .
V: TRBV7-2
DNA: TGTGCCAGCAGCTTGGAGTCATCGGGCTATAATTCACCCCTCCACTTT
CDR3: CASSLESSGYNSPLHF

J: TRBJ2-3
size: many
D: TRBD1
V: TRBV29-1
DNA: TGCAGCGTTGAATTTACAGGGGGAACAGATACGCAGTATTTT
CDR3: CSVEFTGGTDTQYF